The clone carrying this TCR beta chain was counted once. The ends lost 0 bases at V and 5 bases at J; junction bases unmatched: 4. Germline-derived CDR1 and CDR2 are SGHKS and YYEKEE (reference sequence). The CDR3 contains 15 residues. This specimen belongs to a study of blood T cell repertoires in COVID-19. Study details: In each case, the material was cDNA or gDNA derived from T cells, B-cell-depleted T cells, or PBMCs.

The authors' processing: Cell counts per sample came from amplifying reference gene primers. This table comes from immunoSEQ multiplex PCR, and its TCRdb copy is limited to in-frame clones, with some not included. For V, J and clone size, that table is used; D and trimming come from the DNA. The data show around 340,000 clones, with 86% seen just once and 4% to 5.5% held by the top ten. Participant age was roughly 18 to 95 years, and participants resided in about two dozen US areas. The specimen sequenced was PBMCs or T cells enriched from blood (not recorded which). The chain has TRBV5-5 and TRBJ2-1, with TRBD2 matching over 8 bases. This clonotype was obtained from a woman aged 40 to 50 with acute COVID-19. CDR3 sequence: CASSLESLADNEQFF. CDR3 bases: TGTGCCAGCAGCTTGGAATCACTAGCGGACAATGAGCAGTTCTTC.